This T cell receptor beta chain was captured by sequencing in a study of blood T cell repertoires in COVID-19. Whole-study context: The origin of the acute and convalescent COVID-19 samples was the United States, Italy and Spain. The analysed material was cDNA or gDNA that came from T cells, B-cell-depleted T cells, or PBMCs.

Original handling: Amplification of reference gene primers provided the estimated nucleated cell counts. Profiling relied on immunoSEQ multiplex PCR, and the TCRdb table lists in-frame clones only, not all of them. V and J calls and clone size are copied from that table; D and trimming were computed from the DNA. Of some 190,000 clones detected, less than 80% appear once; the ten largest clones hold around 12%. The V segment lost 6 bases and the J segment 2 bases; nucleotides outside the gene matches: 10. Germline CDR1 reads MDHEN; CDR2 reads SYDVKM. CDR3 length: 16 amino acids. The material sequenced was peripheral blood. The J gene is TRBJ1-2, the V gene TRBV28; 9 bases align to TRBD1. The receptor was isolated from a woman between 50 and 59 years old with acute or convalescent COVID-19. The DNA for the CDR3 is TGTGCCAGCAGATACAGGGGGCTCACGTCGAACTATGGCTACACCTTC. It translates to CASRYRGLTSNYGYTF.